The 27 T cell receptor beta chains presented below share a single source sample, sequenced in a study of T cell responses to AZD1222 COVID-19 vaccine. TCRdb keeps only in-frame clones here, not all; method: immunoSEQ multiplex PCR. Of 130,000 or so clones listed, 65% to 90% were seen once; the top ten hold 7.9%. The sample was peripheral blood, taken 28 days after the second dose of the MenACWY control vaccine. The receptors derive from an adult who received the MenACWY meningococcal vaccine as a control.

The V gene is TRBV7-3, the J gene TRBJ1-1, with D perhaps matching TRBD1 (6 bases). V gave up 4 bases and J gave up 14 bases, with 17 bases separating them. CDR3 size: 12 residues. Germline V gene sequence: CDR1 SGHTA, CDR2 FQGTGA. The CDR3 spells CASSSNRGAPFF. As DNA, the CDR3 is TGTGCCAGCAGCTCAAACCGGGGGGCCCCGTTCTTT. Using reference TRBV7-3 and TRBJ1-1 for the parts outside the CDR3, the full variable domain is GAGVSQTPSNKVTEKGKYVELRCDPISGHTALYWYRQSLGQGPEFLIYFQGTGAADDSGLPNDRFFAVRPEGSVSTLKIQRTERGDSAVYLCASSSNRGAPFFGQGTRLTVV.

The chain combines TRBV24-1 with TRBJ2-6; D not certain. Germline V lookup: CDR1 KGHDR, CDR2 SFDVKD. There are 16 residues in the CDR3. V was trimmed by 5 bases and J by 0 bases, leaving 10 bases between them. The CDR3: CATSGRTPSGANVLTF. The CDR3 DNA is TGTGCCACCAGTGGGCGGACCCCCTCTGGGGCCAACGTCCTGACTTTC.

Regarding this clone: Other nucleotide sequences in the sample specify the same CDR3. The chain recombines TRBV6-4 with TRBJ2-3; D is undetermined. Germline values: CDR1 MRHNA, CDR2 SNTAGT. Trimming left V 2 bases short and J 1 base short, with 4 bases between. This CDR3 is 13 amino acids long. Here the CDR3 DNA reads TGTGCCAGCAGTGACCGGGGCACAGATACGCAGTATTTT. Translating gives CASSDRGTDTQYF.

The genes are TRBV6-4 and TRBJ2-2; 7 bases fit TRBD1. The CDR3 has 14 amino acids. Germline V gene data show CDR1 as MRHNA and CDR2 as SNTAGT. V dropped 6 bases and J dropped 5; count of bases not matched to a gene: 6. The chain's CDR3 is CASSEDRETGELFF. The CDR3 DNA reads as TGTGCCAGCAGCGAAGACAGGGAAACCGGGGAGCTGTTTTTT.

The chain employs TRBV27 and TRBJ2-7; TRBD1 matches at 7 bases. Germline-derived CDR1 and CDR2 are MNHEY and SMNVEV (reference sequence). The length of the CDR3 is 15 residues. J lost 2 bases, V lost 6 bases, and 10 bases had no gene match. The CDR3 sequence is CASRPSGGDPYEQYV. CDR3 bases: TGTGCCAGCAGGCCTTCAGGGGGAGATCCCTACGAGCAGTACGTC.

This chain links TRBV6-2 or TRBV6-3 with TRBJ2-3, with 7 bases that match TRBD1. V dropped 5 bases and J dropped 4; count of bases not matched to a gene: 9. CDR1 is MNHEY, CDR2 SVGEGT, per germline. The CDR3 extends over 15 amino acids. The CDR3 loop is CASSQISTGADTQYF. The CDR3 bases are TGTGCCAGCAGTCAAATATCTACAGGGGCAGATACGCAGTATTTT.

The chain combines TRBV10-1 with TRBJ2-7; D is unclear. CDR1 is WNHNN, CDR2 SYGVQD, per germline (reference sequence). The CDR3 sequence is 13 residues long. V dropped 10 bases and J dropped 4 bases, with 17 bases sitting between them. Here the CDR3 reads CAISFPPLYEQYV. CDR3 DNA sequence: TGCGCCATTTCTTTCCCCCCCCTGTACGAGCAGTACGTC.

This clone was seen only a few times. The chain combines TRBV19 with TRBJ1-2; 12 bases agree with TRBD1. The ends lost 5 bases at V and 6 bases at J; junction bases unmatched: 4. The CDR3 sequence is 14 residues long. Germline V gives CDR1 LNHDA, CDR2 SQIVND (reference sequence). The CDR3 DNA follows: TGTGCCAGTAGTCGGGACAGGGGGCGACATGGCTACACCTTC. The encoded protein is CASSRDRGRHGYTF. Based on the CDR3 plus reference TRBV19 and TRBJ1-2, the full variable domain is DGGITQSPKYLFRKEGQNVTLSCEQNLNHDAMYWYRQDPGQGLRLIYYSQIVNDFQKGDIAEGYSVSREKKESFPLTVTSAQKNPTAFYLCASSRDRGRHGYTFGSGTRLTVV.

The CDR3 DNA sequence: TGTGCCAGCAGTGTCATGGCAGGCCCCGGGGAGCTGTTTTTT. It yields the protein CASSVMAGPGELFF. The J gene is TRBJ2-2, the V gene TRBV6-4; D remains ambiguous. The CDR3 runs 14 residues. The V gene's germline CDR1 is MRHNA and CDR2 SNTAGT. Trimming took 4 bases from V and 6 from J, leaving 12 bases between them.

The V gene is TRBV12-3 or TRBV12-4, the J gene TRBJ1-5, with D maybe TRBD1 (6 bases). This CDR3 contains 13 residues. Trimming removed 6 bases from V and 7 bases from J, with 13 bases in between. CDR3 protein: CASSQQGSQPQHF. CDR3 nucleotides: TGTGCCAGCAGCCAGCAGGGGTCCCAGCCCCAGCATTTT.

The gene calls are TRBV5-1 and TRBJ2-5; 11 bases line up with TRBD2. There are 14 residues in the CDR3. Germline V gene data show CDR1 as SGHRS and CDR2 as YFSETQ. Losses at the gene ends were 5 bases for V and 8 bases for J; bases not matched to a gene: 8. The CDR3 region is CASRFGLAGSTQYF. The CDR3 DNA sequence: TGCGCCAGCAGGTTCGGACTAGCGGGTAGTACCCAGTACTTC.

The chain carries TRBV11-2 and TRBJ1-4; D might be TRBD1 (6 bases). The V gene's germline CDR1 is SGHAT and CDR2 FQNNGV. The CDR3 length is 16 residues. The germline V and J ends were trimmed by 3 bases and 8 bases, with 19 bases remaining between them. CDR3 nucleotide sequence: TGTGCCAGCAGCTTCAGATCTGGGGGGCTGAGAGAAAAACTGTTTTTT. Translated: CASSFRSGGLREKLFF.

This clone has more than one count but fewer than ten. This rearrangement joins TRBV7-2 to TRBJ2-3; D is ambiguous. CDR1 is SGHTA, CDR2 FQGNSA, per germline. Between the trimmed V and J ends, which lost 2 bases and 4 bases, there was a span of 7 bases. The CDR3 covers 13 residues. The CDR3 spells CASSLYEADTQYF. DNA for the CDR3: TGTGCCAGCAGCTTATATGAGGCAGATACGCAGTATTTT.

V usage is TRBV7-2 and J usage is TRBJ2-3; D perhaps matches TRBD2 (5 bases). Trimming removed 5 bases from V and 1 base from J, with 10 bases in between. This CDR3 contains 14 residues. Looked up from germline, CDR1 is SGHTA and CDR2 is FQGNSA. CDR3: CASSRDIGTDTQYF. The CDR3 coding sequence is TGTGCCAGCAGCCGGGATATAGGCACAGATACGCAGTATTTT. Full variable domain (remainder filled in from reference TRBV7-2 and TRBJ2-3): GAGVSQSPSNKVTEKGKDVELRCDPISGHTALYWYRQSLGQGLEFLIYFQGNSAPDKSGLPSDRFSAERTGGSVSTLTIQRTQQEDSAVYLCASSRDIGTDTQYFGPGTRLTVL.

The V gene is TRBV10-3, the J gene TRBJ2-7; 8 positions match TRBD2. Unmatched junction bases numbered 6, after V lost 2 bases and J lost 3 bases. The CDR3 is 15 residues long. CDR1 is ENHRY and CDR2 is SYGVKD in the germline V gene. The DNA of the CDR3 is TGTGCCATCAGTGAGGTTAGCGGGACTGACTACGAGCAGTACTTC. Its protein product is CAISEVSGTDYEQYF.

This clone was detected once. The V and J genes are TRBV29-1 and TRBJ1-3; D remains ambiguous. The germline V and J ends were trimmed by 4 bases and 1 base, with 2 bases remaining between them. The CDR3 length is 11 residues. CDR1 is SQVTM, CDR2 ANQGSEA, per germline. CDR3 nucleotides: TGCAGCGTTGGGTCTGGAAACACCATATATTTT. Translating gives CSVGSGNTIYF.

The chain links TRBV21-1 to TRBJ1-1. TRBV21-1 is deemed a pseudogene. The CDR3 contains 16 residues. The CDR3 protein is CASSKERDGMNTEAFF. In nucleotides, the CDR3 is TGTGCCAGCAGCAAAGAGCGGGACGGAATGAACACTGAAGCTTTCTTT.

The V call is TRBV5-1, the J call TRBJ1-6; TRBD1 is a possible D gene (5 bases). Germline V CDR1 and CDR2: SGHRS, YFSETQ. V shed 4 bases and J shed 9 bases, with 14 bases lying between them. This CDR3 is 14 amino acids long. Here the CDR3 reads CASSPGDGVSPLHF. CDR3 in DNA: TGCGCCAGCAGCCCCGGGGACGGAGTTTCACCCCTCCACTTT.

Comments on this clone: Different DNA sequences within this sample yield the same CDR3. The chain links TRBV5-1 to TRBJ1-2; TRBD1 matches at 8 bases. V was clipped by 2 bases and J by 5 bases; unmatched bases: 5. The CDR3 consists of 14 residues. Per germline, CDR1 SGHRS and CDR2 YFSETQ. The CDR3 region is CASSLGQGGYGYTF. DNA of the CDR3: TGCGCCAGCAGCTTAGGACAGGGAGGTTATGGCTACACCTTC.

This chain links TRBV16 with TRBJ1-2; 7 nucleotides agree with TRBD1. CDR3 length equals 15 residues. The V segment lost 4 bases and the J segment 3 bases; nucleotides outside the gene matches: 8. Germline V lookup: CDR1 KGHSY, CDR2 FQNENV. The CDR3 here is CASSPTGQIDYGYTF. CDR3 in DNA: TGTGCCAGCAGCCCTACGGGACAGATAGACTATGGCTACACCTTC.

The chain has TRBV5-5 and TRBJ1-3, with D possibly TRBD1 on 5 matching bases. The ends were cut back, 1 base at V and 2 bases at J, with 10 bases in the middle. The CDR3 is 15 residues long. Germline CDR1 reads SGHKS; CDR2 reads YYEKEE (reference sequence). CDR3 in amino acids: CASSLSQGTGNTIYF. CDR3 DNA: TGTGCCAGCAGCTTGAGTCAGGGAACTGGAAACACCATATATTTT. The variable domain in full, with the rest retrieved from reference TRBV5-5 and TRBJ1-3, is DAGVTQSPTHLIKTRGQQVTLRCSPISGHKSVSWYQQVLGQGPQFIFQYYEKEERGRGNFPDRFSARQFPNYSSELNVNALLLGDSALYLCASSLSQGTGNTIYFGEGSWLTVV.

There are a few counts of this clone. V gene TRBV7-2 combines with J gene TRBJ2-5; perhaps TRBD1 as D (6 bases). V was shortened by 4 bases and J by 4 bases, with 16 bases between the two germline ends. The CDR3 spans 15 residues. The germline CDR1 and CDR2 sequences are SGHTA and FQGNSA. CDR3 nucleotides: TGTGCCAGCAGCTCGGCGTCGGGCAGGGGAGAGACCCAGTACTTC. Residues: CASSSASGRGETQYF.

This clone appeared a few times. The chain uses TRBV11-3 and TRBJ2-7; 11 bases fit TRBD2. The CDR3 consists of 14 residues. Germline V CDR1 and CDR2: SGHNT, YENEEA. The ends lost 4 bases at V and 5 bases at J; junction bases unmatched: 4. As DNA, the CDR3 is TGTGCCAGCAGCTCCCAACTAGCGGGAGACGAGCAGTACTTC. Translation gives CASSSQLAGDEQYF.

This clone was seen only once. The gene calls are TRBV15 and TRBJ1-5; D is ambiguous. With 1 base removed from V and 2 bases from J, the gap between germline ends came to 3 bases. This CDR3 spans 13 amino acids. Germline V gives CDR1 LNHNV, CDR2 YYDKDF (reference sequence). CDR3 protein: CATSRGGNQPQHF. The CDR3 nucleotides read TGTGCCACCAGCAGAGGGGGCAATCAGCCCCAGCATTTT.

The chain is built from TRBV7-9 and TRBJ1-4; D uncertain. The V and J ends lost 5 bases and 1 base respectively, with 8 bases between them. Germline V gene data show CDR1 as SEHNR and CDR2 as FQNEAQ (reference sequence). This CDR3 region has 14 residues. The CDR3 DNA sequence: TGTGCCAGCAGCAACAGTGAAACTAATGAAAAACTGTTTTTT. Translating it yields CASSNSETNEKLFF.

This chain uses TRBV19 with TRBJ2-5, with 9 bases aligning to TRBD1. Trimming took 6 bases from V and 5 from J; bases not matched to a gene: 4. The length of the CDR3 is 13 residues. In germline, CDR1 is LNHDA, CDR2 SQIVND (reference sequence). CDR3 coding DNA: TGTGCCAGTAGGGACAGGGGACGGGAGACCCAGTACTTC. Translating gives CASRDRGRETQYF.

The chain couples TRBV5-1 to TRBJ2-2, with 8 bases fitting TRBD1. Germline V CDR1 and CDR2: SGHRS, YFSETQ. The CDR3 covers 14 residues. J was trimmed by 7 bases and V by 7 bases; bases with no gene match: 9. The CDR3 protein is CASADPQGGGELFF. The CDR3, as DNA: TGCGCCAGCGCCGATCCACAGGGGGGCGGGGAGCTGTTTTTT.